The 30 T cell receptor beta chains below come from one sample, sequenced in a study of shared clonotypes between healthy human individuals. Sequencing was performed with immunoSEQ multiplex PCR; in TCRdb, only in-frame clones are kept and a portion is missing. The sample contains 550,000 to 800,000 clones, under 80% of which appear only once. The sequencing input was memory CD4+ T cells sorted from blood. Subset described: CD45RA-negative fraction. Every receptor here comes from a woman between 25 and 40 years old in good health.

The chain links TRBV7-9 to TRBJ2-1; D remains ambiguous. Germline loops: CDR1 SEHNR, CDR2 FQNEAQ (reference sequence). CDR3 length equals 14 residues. V was trimmed by 3 bases and J by 9 bases, leaving 15 bases between them. Here the CDR3 reads CASSLGKRVIEQFF. Written as DNA, the CDR3 is TGTGCCAGCAGCTTGGGGAAACGGGTTATTGAGCAGTTCTTC.

V usage is TRBV6-5 and J usage is TRBJ2-7, with 9 bases identical to TRBD2. The CDR3 has 14 amino acids. The junction had 8 bases not matched to a gene; V was cut back by 4 bases and J by 7 bases. CDR1 MNHEY and CDR2 SVGAGI come from the germline V gene. In DNA form, the CDR3 reads TGTGCCAGCAGTTTGCGGGAGGGGCGATTAGAGCAGTACTTC. It encodes CASSLREGRLEQYF.

The V and J genes are TRBV5-1 and TRBJ2-7, with 9 bases lining up with TRBD2. The CDR3 is 14 residues long. Germline lookup yields CDR1 SGHRS and CDR2 YFSETQ. V dropped 2 bases and J dropped 3; count of bases not matched to a gene: 3. The CDR3 spells CASSFASGDYEQYF. In nucleotides, the CDR3 is TGCGCCAGCAGCTTTGCTAGCGGGGACTACGAGCAGTACTTC.

V is TRBV2 and J is TRBJ2-6, with a weak D call TRBD1 (5 bases). The CDR3 covers 15 residues. Germline CDR1 is SNHLY and CDR2 is FYNNEI. V gave up 4 bases and J gave up 0 bases, with 7 bases separating them. This CDR3 is CASSVDNSGANVLTF. The CDR3 DNA is TGTGCCAGCAGTGTGGACAACTCTGGGGCCAACGTCCTGACTTTC.

The rearrangement uses TRBV16 and TRBJ1-5; a weak D match, TRBD1 (5 bases). V dropped 4 bases and J dropped 6 bases, with 13 bases sitting between them. This CDR3 spans 14 amino acids. Germline loops: CDR1 KGHSY, CDR2 FQNENV. CDR3 in DNA: TGTGCCAGCAGCCGGGACTTAAAGGGTCAGCCCCAGCATTTT. Residues: CASSRDLKGQPQHF.

The J gene is TRBJ2-3, the V gene TRBV2; D gene unclear. Trimming stripped 3 bases from V and 2 bases from J, with 9 bases between. The CDR3 totals 14 residues. Germline V gene data show CDR1 as SNHLY and CDR2 as FYNNEI. CDR3 nucleotides: TGTGCCAGCAGTGAGAGAGGCCTCACAGATACGCAGTATTTT. This translates into CASSERGLTDTQYF.

This sequence joins TRBV9 and TRBJ1-2, with 8 positions matching TRBD1. Germline V gene data show CDR1 as SGDLS and CDR2 as YYNGEE. The length of the CDR3 is 17 residues. Unmatched junction bases numbered 13, after V lost 0 bases and J lost 6 bases. The CDR3 protein is CASSVGSPLRDRHGYTF. The CDR3 DNA sequence: TGTGCCAGCAGCGTAGGTTCTCCCCTCCGGGACAGGCATGGCTACACCTTC.

The chain joins TRBV5-1 to TRBJ2-3; 8 nucleotides match TRBD1. The CDR3 loop spans 14 amino acids. The junction had 6 bases not matched to a gene; V was cut back by 2 bases and J by 7 bases. The germline gives CDR1 SGHRS, CDR2 YFSETQ. The CDR3 protein is CASSFGTGGNTQYF. The CDR3 nucleotides are TGCGCCAGCAGCTTCGGTACAGGGGGGAATACGCAGTATTTT. Based on the CDR3 plus reference TRBV5-1 and TRBJ2-3, the full variable domain is KAGVTQTPRYLIKTRGQQVTLSCSPISGHRSVSWYQQTPGQGLQFLFEYFSETQRNKGNFPGRFSGRQFSNSRSEMNVSTLELGDSALYLCASSFGTGGNTQYFGPGTRLTVL.

The chain combines TRBV5-6 with TRBJ2-1; D remains ambiguous. The V and J ends lost 0 bases and 2 bases respectively, with 9 bases between them. The CDR3 runs to 15 residues. The germline CDR1 and CDR2 sequences are SGHDT and YYEEEE. The CDR3 sequence: CASSLGAWPYNEQFF. DNA of the CDR3: TGTGCCAGCAGCTTGGGGGCTTGGCCCTACAATGAGCAGTTCTTC.

This clone showed up just a few times. The CDR3 reads CASTQGGNYGYTF. CDR3 in DNA: TGTGCCAGCACCCAGGGGGGAAACTATGGCTACACCTTC. V usage is TRBV6-5 and J usage is TRBJ1-2; TRBD1 matches 7 bases. The V gene's germline CDR1 is MNHEY and CDR2 SVGAGI. The CDR3 loop spans 13 amino acids. The V gene end was trimmed by 7 bases and the J gene end by 2 bases; junction bases not matched to a gene: 4.

This clone was recorded a few times. The chain employs TRBV9 and TRBJ2-1; TRBD2 matches 10 bases. The CDR3 is made up of 14 amino acids. Germline lookup yields CDR1 SGDLS and CDR2 YYNGEE. The trim removed 4 bases at V and 9 bases at J, leaving 7 bases unmatched. This CDR3 reads CASSTAGGPREQFF. DNA of the CDR3: TGTGCCAGCAGCACAGCGGGAGGGCCTCGTGAGCAGTTCTTC.

This clone was seen a handful of times. The rearrangement links TRBV5-1 to TRBJ1-1, with D uncertain. CDR3 length: 14 residues. V was cut by 1 base and J by 2 bases, with 9 bases left in between. Germline CDR1 is SGHRS and CDR2 is YFSETQ. CDR3 protein: CASSLLPSNTEAFF. CDR3 nucleotide sequence: TGCGCCAGCAGCTTGTTACCTTCTAACACTGAAGCTTTCTTT.

The rearrangement joins TRBV5-4 to TRBJ2-7, with TRBD2 matching over 11 bases. Germline trimming cut 4 bases from V and 5 bases from J; bases unmatched to any gene: 11. The CDR3 length is 16 residues. CDR1 and CDR2 (germline): SGHNT, YYREEE (reference sequence). The CDR3 nucleotides are TGTGCCAGCAGCCCGTGGACTAGCGGGCCCCTCCACGAGCAGTACTTC. Amino acids: CASSPWTSGPLHEQYF.

The V and J genes are TRBV6-1 and TRBJ2-1; D is unclear. Germline V lookup: CDR1 MNHNS, CDR2 SASEGT. Deletions cut 1 base from V and 2 bases from J, with 9 bases between. This CDR3 is built from 15 residues. The CDR3 region is CASSEEAGTYNEQFF. In DNA form, the CDR3 reads TGTGCCAGCAGTGAAGAGGCTGGGACCTACAATGAGCAGTTCTTC.

The chain links TRBV28 to TRBJ1-1; no clear D gene. Germline CDR1 and CDR2: MDHEN and SYDVKM. The CDR3 covers 14 residues. V dropped 2 bases and J dropped 1 base, with 8 bases sitting between them. This chain's CDR3 is CASSLHRKNTEAFF. The DNA for the CDR3 is TGTGCCAGCAGTTTACATCGTAAGAACACTGAAGCTTTCTTT.

This sequence joins TRBV13 and TRBJ2-7; TRBD1 matches 9 bases. V was pared by 1 base and J by 6 bases, with 10 bases of the junction left unmatched. The CDR3 is made up of 16 amino acids. Germline lookup yields CDR1 PRHDT and CDR2 FYEKMQ (reference sequence). The CDR3 region has the DNA TGTGCCAGCAGCTTAGAGGGGGACAGGGTACTAGGCGAGCAGTACTTC. It is translated as CASSLEGDRVLGEQYF.

The genes are TRBV27 and TRBJ1-5, with 7 bases fitting TRBD1. Germline V gives CDR1 MNHEY, CDR2 SMNVEV (reference sequence). This CDR3 is built from 14 residues. J gave up 4 bases and V 5 bases, and 5 bases lay outside the gene matches. DNA of the CDR3: TGTGCCAGCAGTCCCTCGGACAGGAATCAGCCCCAGCATTTT. This translates into CASSPSDRNQPQHF.

This clone has more than one count but fewer than ten. For the CDR3, the DNA is TGCGCCAGCAGCTCAAAACCTACACGGCAAGAGACCCAGTACTTC. This codes for CASSSKPTRQETQYF. The chain has TRBV5-1 and TRBJ2-5; no definite D call. V was trimmed by 3 bases and J by 2 bases, leaving 14 bases between them. Germline-derived CDR1 and CDR2 are SGHRS and YFSETQ. This CDR3 is 15 amino acids long.

The V call is TRBV7-9, the J call TRBJ1-1, with 9 positions matching TRBD1. From germline, CDR1 is SEHNR and CDR2 FQNEAQ (reference sequence). The junction had 2 bases not matched to a gene; V was cut back by 3 bases and J by 0 bases. The CDR3 has 15 amino acids. CDR3 protein: CASSLGQGMNTEAFF. The DNA of the CDR3 is TGTGCCAGCAGCTTGGGACAGGGCATGAACACTGAAGCTTTCTTT.

The V gene is TRBV7-8, the J gene TRBJ2-1; 16 bases are shared with TRBD2. Germline CDR1 and CDR2: SGHVS and FQNEAQ. The CDR3 extends over 16 amino acids. Trimming at V came to 5 bases and at J to 7 bases, leaving 5 bases not matched to a gene. The CDR3: CASSRGTSGRANEQFF. The CDR3 coding sequence is TGTGCCAGCAGCAGAGGGACTAGCGGGAGGGCAAATGAGCAGTTCTTC. The full variable domain, in which reference TRBV7-8 and TRBJ2-1 provide the parts outside the CDR3, is GAGVSQSPRYKVAKRGQDVALRCDPISGHVSLFWYQQALGQGPEFLTYFQNEAQLDKSGLPSDRFFAERPEGSVSTLKIQRTQQEDSAVYLCASSRGTSGRANEQFFGPGTRLTVL.

The chain uses TRBV30 and TRBJ2-5; 7 bases are a match to TRBD2. The CDR3 sequence is 12 residues long. Looked up from germline, CDR1 is GTSNPN and CDR2 is SVGIG (reference sequence). V lost 5 bases and J lost 7; bases outside the gene matches: 7. The CDR3 loop reads CAWDWGGATQYF. CDR3 in DNA: TGTGCCTGGGATTGGGGAGGGGCGACCCAGTACTTC.

The chain joins TRBV9 to TRBJ2-7; 9 positions agree with TRBD1. V gave up 3 bases and J gave up 4 bases; unmatched junction bases: 5. Germline-derived CDR1 and CDR2 are SGDLS and YYNGEE. This CDR3 comprises 14 residues. The CDR3 sequence is CASSDGTGLYEQYF. DNA of the CDR3: TGTGCCAGCAGCGACGGGACAGGGCTGTACGAGCAGTACTTC.

This chain uses TRBV25-1 with TRBJ2-7, with TRBD2 matching 8 bases. J lost 5 bases, V lost 5 bases, and 5 bases had no gene match. Germline values: CDR1 MGHDK, CDR2 SYGVNS. The CDR3 runs 13 residues. The CDR3 sequence is CASSFGTSNEQYF. As DNA, the CDR3 is TGTGCCAGCAGTTTTGGGACTAGTAACGAGCAGTACTTC.

This clone was detected once. The rearrangement links TRBV18 to TRBJ1-2, with unresolved D. Trimming removed 3 bases at V and 7 bases at J, with 15 bases between. CDR3 length equals 14 residues. In germline, CDR1 is KGHSH, CDR2 LQKENI. CDR3 in amino acids: CASSPSGGRVGYTF. In DNA form, the CDR3 reads TGTGCCAGCTCACCTTCGGGAGGTCGGGTTGGCTACACCTTC.

This sequence joins TRBV7-8 and TRBJ1-5, with D unclear. The CDR3 sequence is 16 residues long. Germline V lookup: CDR1 SGHVS, CDR2 FQNEAQ. Trimming removed 5 bases at V and 2 bases at J, with 16 bases between. The CDR3 spells CASSPSRSYGNQPQHF. CDR3 coding DNA: TGTGCCAGCAGCCCATCCCGTTCCTATGGCAATCAGCCCCAGCATTTT.

V gene TRBV28 combines with J gene TRBJ2-5, with 9 bases fitting TRBD2. Germline lookup yields CDR1 MDHEN and CDR2 SYDVKM. V gave up 7 bases and J gave up 4 bases; unmatched junction bases: 16. The CDR3 sequence is 17 residues long. Here the CDR3 DNA reads TGTGCCAGCACCCCCGGATATCGCGGGAGGGCTAGAGAGACCCAGTACTTC. Translated: CASTPGYRGRARETQYF.

The rearrangement links TRBV28 to TRBJ2-5, with 7 nucleotides matching TRBD2. The CDR3 consists of 12 residues. Germline V gene lookup returns CDR1 MDHEN and CDR2 SYDVKM. The J segment lost 4 bases and the V segment lost 6 bases, leaving 2 bases of the junction unmatched. The CDR3: CASRPGGETQYF. Written as DNA, the CDR3 is TGTGCCAGCAGACCGGGGGGAGAGACCCAGTACTTC.

This chain connects TRBV27 to TRBJ2-3; TRBD1 matches 7 bases. The CDR3 sequence is 15 residues long. With V trimmed by 2 bases and J by 0 bases, 2 bases remained unmatched. Per the germline V gene, CDR1 is MNHEY and CDR2 is SMNVEV (reference sequence). The CDR3: CASSLKTGSTDTQYF. DNA for the CDR3: TGTGCCAGCAGTTTAAAGACAGGGAGCACAGATACGCAGTATTTT.

The chain carries TRBV7-8 and TRBJ2-7; TRBD2 aligns across 7 bases. CDR3 length equals 19 residues. After removal of 2 bases from V and 3 bases from J, the junction contained 19 bases not matched to a gene. Germline CDR1 and CDR2: SGHVS and FQNEAQ. The CDR3 protein is CASSLRPSGGAPINYEQYF. Here the CDR3 DNA reads TGTGCCAGCAGCTTACGGCCTAGCGGAGGAGCACCTATAAACTACGAGCAGTACTTC.

V usage is TRBV19 and J usage is TRBJ2-5; no clear D. The CDR3 sequence is 13 residues long. Between the trimmed V and J ends, which lost 4 bases and 0 bases, there was a span of 6 bases. CDR1 LNHDA and CDR2 SQIVND come from the germline V gene (reference sequence). For the CDR3, the DNA is TGTGCCAGTAGTAAGGGCTACCAAGAGACCCAGTACTTC. Translated: CASSKGYQETQYF.